This T cell receptor beta chain came from a study of T-cell memory formation after mild COVID-19. About the research overall: Clustering of TCRs was largely donor specific. Study-level points and caveats: Mainly in CM and EM were contracting CD4+ clones; CD8+ were in EMRA.

Trimming removed 4 bases at V and 4 bases at J, with 12 bases between. The CDR3 runs 14 residues. Germline values: CDR1 KGHDR, CDR2 SFDVKD. About this clonotype itself: Its antigen is undetermined.

TCRdb processed the 5' RACE reads anew with MiXCR; each CDR3 protein has one entry. There are 120,000 or so distinct CDR3 sequences in the sample; over 15% occur only once, and 5% to 5.5% lies in the top ten. This clonotype was obtained from a man aged 18 to 30 who had mild COVID-19 (a few samples of this study predate the infection). Cell type and time point are not known. What was sequenced was PBMCs or a T cell subset sorted from them (not recorded which). The chain joins TRBV24-1 to TRBJ1-2; D possibly corresponds to TRBD1 (6 bases). CDR3 sequence (DNA): TGTGCCACCAGTGAAGCCAGGGGTTTCTATGGCTACACCTTC. This gives the protein CATSEARGFYGYTF.